The 16 T cell receptor beta chains reported below all come from one sample, sequenced in a study of OX40 agonist ivuxolimab in advanced cancers. TCRdb's table, derived via immunoSEQ multiplex PCR, lists solely in-frame clones and lacks some. Altogether about 69,000 clones are present, more than 70% being singletons, with the ten largest covering approximately 2.1%. Sequencing used CD4+ or CD8+ T cells sorted from blood, obtained in a trial of the OX40 agonist ivuxolimab. The receptor set was obtained from an adult with an advanced solid tumor such as melanoma, head and neck, liver or kidney cancer.

V usage is TRBV15 and J usage is TRBJ1-1; TRBD1 is a possible D gene (5 bases). The germline V gene encodes CDR1 LNHNV and CDR2 YYDKDF (reference sequence). V was clipped by 0 bases and J by 4 bases, with 12 bases between them. The CDR3 extends over 15 amino acids. CDR3 residues: CATSRDGSGSTEAFF. Written as DNA, the CDR3 is TGTGCCACCAGCAGAGATGGGTCAGGGAGCACTGAAGCTTTCTTT.

CDR3 bases: TGTGCCAGCAGTTACTCGGAAGGGATTGAGCAGTACTTC. It translates to CASSYSEGIEQYF. The chain is built from TRBV6-5 and TRBJ2-7; D gene uncertain. CDR1 and CDR2 (germline): MNHEY, SVGAGI. The CDR3 covers 13 residues. The V gene lost 0 bases and the J gene lost 7 bases, with 10 bases spanning the gap.

The gene calls are TRBV5-4 and TRBJ1-1, with D perhaps TRBD1 (6 bases). The CDR3 sequence is 12 residues long. Germline lookup yields CDR1 SGHNT and CDR2 YYREEE (reference sequence). V was trimmed by 3 bases and J by 12 bases, leaving 15 bases between them. The CDR3 region is CASSWDTRGSFF. The CDR3 DNA reads TGTGCCAGCAGCTGGGACACCCGGGGTTCTTTCTTT.

This chain connects TRBV7-9 to TRBJ2-5; D perhaps matches TRBD2 (6 bases). Looked up from germline, CDR1 is SEHNR and CDR2 is FQNEAQ (reference sequence). V lost 1 base, J lost 0 bases, and 9 bases lay in between. CDR3 length: 15 residues. This CDR3 is CASSLGWGDQETQYF. DNA of the CDR3: TGTGCCAGCAGCTTAGGCTGGGGGGACCAAGAGACCCAGTACTTC. Filled out from reference TRBV7-9 and TRBJ2-5, the complete variable domain reads DTGVSQNPRHKITKRGQNVTFRCDPISEHNRLYWYRQTLGQGPEFLTYFQNEAQLEKSRLLSDRFSAERPKGSFSTLEIQRTEQGDSAMYLCASSLGWGDQETQYFGPGTRLLVL.

V is TRBV10-2 and J is TRBJ2-3; a weak D match, TRBD2 (5 bases). CDR1 is WSHSY, CDR2 SAAADI, per germline. The CDR3 sequence is 13 residues long. Deletions cut 8 bases from V and 1 base from J, with 10 bases between. In nucleotides, the CDR3 is TGCGCCAGCGAGCGGTCGCGCACAGATACGCAGTATTTT. This encodes CASERSRTDTQYF.

The chain employs TRBV2 and TRBJ2-5; D might be TRBD1 or TRBD2, each matching 5 bases. Germline CDR1 SNHLY, CDR2 FYNNEI. Deletions cut 1 base from V and 2 bases from J, with 14 bases between. This CDR3 has 16 amino acids. The CDR3 is CASSEESRGRQETQYF. The CDR3 DNA reads TGTGCCAGCAGTGAAGAGAGTCGGGGCCGACAAGAGACCCAGTACTTC.

The genes are TRBV9 and TRBJ2-1, with D tentatively TRBD2 (7 bases). CDR1 SGDLS and CDR2 YYNGEE come from the germline V gene. The CDR3 spans 16 residues. V lost 7 bases to trimming and J lost 9 bases, with 26 bases between them. CDR3 sequence reads: CASGGGRERGTPEQFF. DNA of the CDR3: TGTGCCAGCGGAGGGGGGCGGGAGCGCGGTACCCCTGAGCAGTTCTTC. The variable domain in full, completed from reference TRBV9 and TRBJ2-1, reads DSGVTQTPKHLITATGQRVTLRCSPRSGDLSVYWYQQSLDQGLQFLIQYYNGEERAKGNILERFSAQQFPDLHSELNLSSLELGDSALYFCASGGGRERGTPEQFFGPGTRLTVL.

The V and J genes are TRBV7-9 and TRBJ1-2; perhaps TRBD1 as D (5 bases). This CDR3 is built from 13 residues. CDR1 SEHNR and CDR2 FQNEAQ come from the germline V gene (reference sequence). V gave up 5 bases and J gave up 7 bases, with 14 bases separating them. The CDR3 region is CASSPGGGGGYTF. In DNA, the CDR3 is TGTGCCAGCAGCCCTGGGGGGGGTGGTGGCTACACCTTC.

The V call is TRBV5-1, the J call TRBJ2-7; 8 nucleotides line up with TRBD2. The CDR3 is 14 amino acids. The V segment lost 4 bases and the J segment 4 bases; nucleotides outside the gene matches: 7. Germline V gene lookup returns CDR1 SGHRS and CDR2 YFSETQ. CDR3: CASSTSGLEYEQYF. CDR3 coding DNA: TGCGCCAGCAGCACCTCGGGACTAGAATACGAGCAGTACTTC.

The J gene is TRBJ2-7, the V gene TRBV27; the D gene is possibly TRBD1 (7 bases). Trimming left V 5 bases short and J 3 bases short, with 17 bases between. The CDR3 sequence is 15 residues long. Germline CDR1 is MNHEY and CDR2 is SMNVEV (reference sequence). The CDR3 is CASSPWTGGDYEQYF. CDR3 DNA: TGTGCCAGCAGTCCTTGGACAGGCGGGGACTACGAGCAGTACTTC.

The rearrangement links TRBV28 to TRBJ1-2, with 9 bases identical to TRBD1. J lost 7 bases, V lost 7 bases, and 7 bases had no gene match. The CDR3 contains 13 residues. Per the germline V gene, CDR1 is MDHEN and CDR2 is SYDVKM. The CDR3 DNA is TGTGCCAGCACTTCACAGGGGGCAGTTGGCTACACCTTC. It is translated as CASTSQGAVGYTF.

This clone was counted between two and nine times. This chain uses TRBV14 with TRBJ2-2, with 7 bases identical to TRBD1. Germline-derived CDR1 and CDR2 are SGHDN and FVKESK. The CDR3 contains 16 residues. V lost 4 bases and J lost 0; bases outside the gene matches: 5. CDR3 DNA sequence: TGTGCCAGCAGCCGAGCCACAGGGGCGAACACCGGGGAGCTGTTTTTT. Protein product: CASSRATGANTGELFF.

Remarks on this clone: The same CDR3 also results from other DNA sequences found in this sample. The CDR3 DNA sequence: TGTGCCAGCAGCTTGGTGGGAGTCGGCGAAAAACTGTTTTTT. Translated: CASSLVGVGEKLFF. V gene TRBV5-8 combines with J gene TRBJ1-4; D not certain. The V gene's germline CDR1 is SGHTS and CDR2 YDEGEE. This CDR3 comprises 14 residues. V was trimmed by 0 bases and J by 8 bases, leaving 11 bases between them.

The chain links TRBV18 to TRBJ2-7; D is possibly TRBD2 (5 bases). The germline V gene has CDR1 KGHSH and CDR2 LQKENI. V lost 5 bases and J 0 bases, leaving 11 bases between the germline ends. The CDR3 runs to 14 residues. Written as DNA, the CDR3 is TGTGCCAGCTCAGGAGGTGGGCGCTCCTACGAGCAGTACTTC. As protein: CASSGGGRSYEQYF.

The V call is TRBV5-1, the J call TRBJ2-1; TRBD2 matches at 9 bases. The J segment lost 8 bases and the V segment lost 4 bases, leaving 25 bases of the junction unmatched. The germline CDR1 and CDR2 sequences are SGHRS and YFSETQ. The CDR3 runs 20 residues. This CDR3 reads CASSLGGQGWSSGKIDEQFF. In DNA form, the CDR3 reads TGCGCCAGCAGCCTCGGTGGGCAGGGGTGGTCTAGCGGGAAAATCGATGAGCAGTTCTTC. Full variable domain (missing parts from reference TRBV5-1 and TRBJ2-1): KAGVTQTPRYLIKTRGQQVTLSCSPISGHRSVSWYQQTPGQGLQFLFEYFSETQRNKGNFPGRFSGRQFSNSRSEMNVSTLELGDSALYLCASSLGGQGWSSGKIDEQFFGPGTRLTVL.

The chain links TRBV11-2 to TRBJ2-7; 8 nucleotides line up with TRBD1. V shed 3 bases, J shed 5 bases, and the junction held 3 bases outside the gene matches. CDR3 length equals 13 residues. In germline, CDR1 is SGHAT, CDR2 FQNNGV. The CDR3 DNA reads as TGTGCCAGCAGCTTGGACAGGGCGAACGAGCAGTACTTC. Its translation is CASSLDRANEQYF.